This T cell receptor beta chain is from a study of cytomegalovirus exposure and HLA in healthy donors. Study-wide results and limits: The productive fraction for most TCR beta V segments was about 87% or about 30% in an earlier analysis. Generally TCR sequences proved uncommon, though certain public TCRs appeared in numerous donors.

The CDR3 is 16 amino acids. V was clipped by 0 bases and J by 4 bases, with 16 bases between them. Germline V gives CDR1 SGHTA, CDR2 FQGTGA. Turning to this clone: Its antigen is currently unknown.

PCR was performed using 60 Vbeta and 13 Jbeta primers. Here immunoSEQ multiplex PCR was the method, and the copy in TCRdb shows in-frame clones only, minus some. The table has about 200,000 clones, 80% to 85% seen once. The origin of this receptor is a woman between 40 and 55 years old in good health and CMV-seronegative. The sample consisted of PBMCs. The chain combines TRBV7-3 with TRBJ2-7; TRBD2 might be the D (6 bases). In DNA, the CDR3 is TGTGCCAGCAGCTTAACGGGGGGACGAGCCCCTTACGAGCAGTACTTC. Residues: CASSLTGGRAPYEQYF.